Following are 22 T cell receptor beta chains from one sample sequenced in a study of cytomegalovirus exposure and HLA in healthy donors. The repertoire was sequenced with immunoSEQ multiplex PCR; TCRdb's copy has only in-frame clones and lacks some. The sample shows around 300,000 clones, approximately 87% of them seen only once. The sample was PBMCs. These receptor sequences come from a woman aged 18-35 years in good health and CMV-seronegative.

This clone appeared once. The chain recombines TRBV5-1 with TRBJ1-2; no firm D call. The CDR3 covers 12 residues. The germline V gene has CDR1 SGHRS and CDR2 YFSETQ. V gave up 0 bases and J gave up 4 bases, with 4 bases separating them. CDR3 in DNA: TGCGCCAGCAGCTTGGCAGGCTATGGCTACACCTTC. Translation gives CASSLAGYGYTF.

The chain is built from TRBV2 and TRBJ2-7, with D possibly TRBD1 on 6 matching bases. The V and J ends lost 8 bases and 0 bases respectively, with 11 bases between them. Germline CDR1 and CDR2: SNHLY and FYNNEI. There are 13 residues in the CDR3. The CDR3 protein is CASGGGPSYEQYF. CDR3 coding DNA: TGTGCCAGCGGGGGCGGGCCCTCCTACGAGCAGTACTTC.

This clone occurred a few times. The chain recombines TRBV13 with TRBJ2-3; 9 bases fit TRBD2. The CDR3 has 17 amino acids. Trimming at V came to 2 bases and at J to 4 bases, leaving 10 bases not matched to a gene. Germline V gene sequence: CDR1 PRHDT, CDR2 FYEKMQ (reference sequence). In nucleotides, the CDR3 is TGTGCCAGCAGCTTACGGGTGGTTCTAGCGGGACCAGATACGCAGTATTTT. Translation gives CASSLRVVLAGPDTQYF.

The V call is TRBV29-1, the J call TRBJ2-1; D unresolved. With 0 bases removed from V and 7 bases from J, the gap between germline ends came to 13 bases. This CDR3 has 14 amino acids. The germline gives CDR1 SQVTM, CDR2 ANQGSEA. The CDR3 sequence is CSVEERTGSNEQFF. Here the CDR3 DNA reads TGCAGCGTTGAAGAACGAACCGGGTCGAATGAGCAGTTCTTC.

V and J are TRBV25-1 and TRBJ2-7; 7 nucleotides match TRBD1. Germline CDR1 MGHDK, CDR2 SYGVNS. V was pared by 5 bases and J by 3 bases, with 1 base of the junction left unmatched. This CDR3 is 12 amino acids long. CDR3 sequence (DNA): TGTGCCAGCAGTAGACAGGGCTACGAGCAGTACTTC. This gives the protein CASSRQGYEQYF.

This clone was seen just once. The CDR3 loop reads CASSFSGTDSYEQYF. CDR3 DNA: TGTGCCAGCAGCTTCTCCGGGACAGACTCCTACGAGCAGTACTTC. The rearrangement uses TRBV5-5 and TRBJ2-7; 7 bases match TRBD1. Looked up from germline, CDR1 is SGHKS and CDR2 is YYEKEE (reference sequence). CDR3 length: 15 residues. Trimming cost V 2 bases and J 0 bases; bases outside gene matches: 5.

The gene calls are TRBV6-6 and TRBJ1-5, with TRBD1 as a possible D gene (5 bases). Looked up from germline, CDR1 is MNHNY and CDR2 is SVGAGI (reference sequence). Trimming left V 0 bases short and J 7 bases short, with 10 bases between. The CDR3 runs to 14 residues. CDR3 nucleotides: TGTGCCAGCAGTTACTCAGGGGATAGGCAGCCCCAGCATTTT. It codes for CASSYSGDRQPQHF.

The chain employs TRBV2 and TRBJ1-5, with a weak D call TRBD1 (6 bases). The CDR3 is 15 residues long. Germline V gene data show CDR1 as SNHLY and CDR2 as FYNNEI. Trimming left V 5 bases short and J 0 bases short, with 11 bases between. DNA for the CDR3: TGTGCCAGCAGTCCGCAGGGGAATAGCAATCAGCCCCAGCATTTT. The encoded protein is CASSPQGNSNQPQHF.

This clone was observed a single time. The V call is TRBV4-2, the J call TRBJ2-3; no clear D gene. This CDR3 is 13 amino acids long. CDR1 is LGHNA and CDR2 is YNFKEQ in the germline V gene. The V and J ends lost 1 base and 3 bases respectively, with 5 bases between them. The chain's CDR3 is CASSQVRTDTQYF. CDR3 coding DNA: TGTGCCAGCAGCCAAGTACGGACAGATACGCAGTATTTT.

J is TRBJ2-3 and V is TRBV5-4; 7 bases line up with TRBD2. Germline V lookup: CDR1 SGHNT, CDR2 YYREEE (reference sequence). The CDR3 runs to 16 residues. Trimming cost V 0 bases and J 1 base; bases outside gene matches: 5. The CDR3 spells CASSLAAGVRTDTQYF. The CDR3 bases are TGTGCCAGCAGCTTGGCGGCGGGAGTCCGCACAGATACGCAGTATTTT.

This clone has only a few counts. This sequence joins TRBV12-5 and TRBJ2-1; D is unclear. Germline CDR1 and CDR2: LGHNT and FRNRAP. The V end lost 6 bases, the J end lost 6 bases, and 18 bases lay between the germline ends. This CDR3 has 15 residues. As DNA, the CDR3 is TGTGCTAGTGGCCCGAAGGAGTTCAGCCGCAATGAGCAGTTCTTC. Translating gives CASGPKEFSRNEQFF.

Only a few counts were recorded for this clone. The genes are TRBV28 and TRBJ2-2; D is unresolved. The V end was cut by 5 bases, the J end by 1 base, with 8 bases between. The CDR3 contains 14 residues. The germline gives CDR1 MDHEN, CDR2 SYDVKM. CDR3 DNA: TGTGCCAGCAGTATACAGATGAACACCGGGGAGCTGTTTTTT. Its translation is CASSIQMNTGELFF.

The rearrangement links TRBV27 to TRBJ2-7, with D unresolved. Trimming took off 4 bases at V and 3 bases at J, with 13 bases between the two ends. Germline assignment: CDR1 MNHEY and CDR2 SMNVEV (reference sequence). The CDR3 extends over 14 amino acids. For the CDR3, the DNA is TGTGCCAGCAGTTGGCAGGCCACCCACTACGAGCAGTACTTC. Amino acids: CASSWQATHYEQYF.

V and J are TRBV27 and TRBJ1-4, with D possibly matching TRBD1 (6 bases). Germline V lookup: CDR1 MNHEY, CDR2 SMNVEV (reference sequence). The CDR3 sequence is 15 residues long. V was cut by 0 bases and J by 8 bases, with 13 bases left in between. DNA for the CDR3: TGTGCCAGCAGTTTATCCGCCAGGGGATCCGAAAAACTGTTTTTT. Translated: CASSLSARGSEKLFF.

The table lists this clone with a few counts. V usage is TRBV7-9 and J usage is TRBJ1-2; D gene uncertain. Looked up from germline, CDR1 is SEHNR and CDR2 is FQNEAQ (reference sequence). V gave up 8 bases and J gave up 5 bases, with 12 bases separating them. The CDR3 runs to 12 residues. CDR3 residues: CASLPGSYGYTF. The DNA for the CDR3 is TGTGCCAGCCTCCCGGGGAGTTATGGCTACACCTTC.

In regard to this clone: The sample carries other DNA sequences with the same CDR3. V usage is TRBV28 and J usage is TRBJ2-1, with 11 bases matching TRBD2. CDR1 MDHEN and CDR2 SYDVKM come from the germline V gene. The CDR3 totals 13 residues. The ends lost 8 bases at V and 6 bases at J; junction bases unmatched: 3. The CDR3 here is CASRGLAGNEQFF. CDR3 coding DNA: TGTGCCAGCCGCGGACTAGCGGGCAATGAGCAGTTCTTC.

The chain combines TRBV5-1 with TRBJ2-3; D gene ambiguous. The V gene's germline CDR1 is SGHRS and CDR2 YFSETQ. The V and J ends lost 4 bases and 2 bases respectively, with 11 bases between them. The CDR3 consists of 14 residues. The CDR3 region has the DNA TGCGCCAGCAGCCCCCAGGATCCCACAGATACGCAGTATTTT. Protein product: CASSPQDPTDTQYF.

V and J are TRBV19 and TRBJ2-7, with D maybe TRBD2 (5 bases). V was cut by 3 bases and J by 0 bases, with 12 bases left in between. Germline assignment: CDR1 LNHDA and CDR2 SQIVND (reference sequence). The CDR3 extends over 15 amino acids. The CDR3 loop is CASSISSLISYEQYF. The CDR3 DNA follows: TGTGCCAGTAGTATCTCTAGCCTGATCTCCTACGAGCAGTACTTC.

The chain is built from TRBV27 and TRBJ2-6; tentative D call: TRBD1 (6 bases). This CDR3 has 17 residues. Germline CDR1 MNHEY, CDR2 SMNVEV (reference sequence). The V end lost 2 bases, the J end lost 2 bases, and 13 bases lay between the germline ends. DNA of the CDR3: TGTGCCAGCAGTTTACATCCACAGGGCCCTGGGGCCAACGTCCTGACTTTC. It is translated as CASSLHPQGPGANVLTF.

The chain combines TRBV5-1 with TRBJ2-3; D remains unclear. Germline CDR1 SGHRS, CDR2 YFSETQ. This CDR3 has 14 residues. V was pared by 7 bases and J by 0 bases, with 12 bases between. This chain's CDR3 is CASSRGPSTDTQYF. DNA for the CDR3: TGCGCCAGCTCCCGTGGCCCAAGCACAGATACGCAGTATTTT.

V gene TRBV4-1 combines with J gene TRBJ1-1; 10 positions match TRBD1. The CDR3 runs to 12 residues. J lost 3 bases, V lost 8 bases, and 0 bases had no gene match. Germline V CDR1 and CDR2: MGHRA, YSYEKL. The CDR3, as DNA: TGCGCCAGCGGGACAGGGGACACTGAAGCTTTCTTT. Translation gives CASGTGDTEAFF.

The chain recombines TRBV27 with TRBJ2-1; TRBD2 aligns across 11 bases. V gave up 5 bases and J gave up 10 bases; unmatched junction bases: 13. In germline, CDR1 is MNHEY, CDR2 SMNVEV (reference sequence). The CDR3 length is 16 residues. Here the CDR3 reads CASSHMPLAGGSEQFF. CDR3 nucleotides: TGTGCCAGCAGTCATATGCCTTTAGCGGGAGGGAGCGAGCAGTTCTTC.